A single T cell receptor (beta chain) is shown here with its context. Profiling relied on immunoSEQ multiplex PCR, and the TCRdb table lists in-frame clones only, not all of them. The repertoire consists of 8,000 to 9,500 clones, with around three quarters occurring once and the leading ten covering roughly 4.6%. The entry originates in a study of tumor-infiltrating lymphocytes in localized non-small cell lung cancer. The V gene lost 0 bases and the J gene lost 6 bases, with 17 bases spanning the gap. CDR1 PRHDT and CDR2 FYEKMQ come from the germline V gene (reference sequence). The CDR3 is 16 amino acids.

This TCR was recovered from a human donor with non-small cell lung cancer. Sequences were obtained from lung tumor tissue. This chain links TRBV13 with TRBJ1-2; no clear D gene. CDR3 DNA sequence: TGTGCCAGCAGCTTAGGTCGGATGGGGATAGGTAATGGCTACACCTTC. This encodes CASSLGRMGIGNGYTF.